This is a list of T cell receptor beta chains from one sample in a study of cytomegalovirus exposure and HLA in healthy donors. Clones were read by immunoSEQ multiplex PCR, and TCRdb kept only the in-frame ones, dropping some. The data hold roughly 200,000 clones, with about 81% observed a single time. Sequenced material: PBMCs. The receptors come from a woman aged 30 to 39 in good health and CMV-seronegative. CDR3s leave out the opening cysteine and the closing phenylalanine or tryptophan. Part of the rows lack a size; the others show once, few, many or a class for expanded clones.

TRBV4-1,TRBJ1-1,.,ASRHLVKRGFTEAF
TRBV6-1,TRBJ2-7,.,ASSSPQGLSYEQY
TRBV7-8,TRBJ1-1,.,ASNIQGAMNTEAF
TRBV4-1,TRBJ1-6,.,ASSSEGRNNSPLH
TRBV6-5,TRBJ1-1,.,ASSFIQGPEAF
TRBV7-9,TRBJ2-5,.,ASSYSGTSAQETQY
TRBV28,TRBJ1-4,.,ASKRAELTEKLF
TRBV13,TRBJ2-7,.,ASSLKWTGPPPYEQY
TRBV7-2,TRBJ1-1,.,ASSETRVEAF
TRBV18,TRBJ2-7,.,ASSPPNRGGSYEQY
TRBV6-6,TRBJ1-4,.,ASSYPTGIREKLF
TRBV11-1,TRBJ1-2,.,ASSWGTGNYGYT
TRBV30,TRBJ1-2,few,AWSLAGFYGYT
TRBV6-5,TRBJ2-7,.,ASSLTGTGSYEQY
TRBV7-6,TRBJ1-2,.,ASSLQSNYGYT
TRBV5-1,TRBJ1-4,.,ASSLGQPGPEKLF
TRBV5-1,TRBJ2-1,.,ASKTSFTGGDSYNEQF
TRBV6-1,TRBJ1-4,.,ASSEATGSGEKLF
TRBV2,TRBJ1-4,.,ASSAWGGQEKLF
TRBV5-1,TRBJ1-5,.,ASSLAGGEQPQH
TRBV29-1,TRBJ1-2,.,SVRDREDYGYT
TRBV6-1,TRBJ1-5,.,ASIRVVNSNQPQH
TRBV27,TRBJ1-2,.,ASNPTGYSGGYT
TRBV6-5,TRBJ2-3,.,ASSYSRRSTDTQY
TRBV4-1,TRBJ1-3,.,ASSQVIGSRNTIY
TRBV5-4,TRBJ2-2,.,ASSSGLGGMGELF
TRBV10-1,TRBJ2-7,.,ASSKLAGESYEQY
TRBV7-9,TRBJ2-2,many,ASSLLAGYTGELF
TRBV29-1,TRBJ2-1,.,SVAQVSSYNEQF
TRBV21-1,TRBJ2-5,.,ASSKRRTGTGMEETQY
TRBV18,TRBJ2-1,.,ASNAGLAGGIDEQF
TRBV5-1,TRBJ2-7,.,ASSYSGSSYEQY
TRBV6-4,TRBJ2-3,.,ASSETGSTDTQY
TRBV28,TRBJ1-2,.,ASRHQPGQGWDGYT
TRBV19,TRBJ2-7,.,ASSIGSGSIYEQY
TRBV5-4,TRBJ2-3,.,ASSLERSSTDTQY
TRBV18,TRBJ1-1,.,ASSLSGTGANTEAF
TRBV27,TRBJ1-6,.,ASSPRTGNNSPLH
TRBV4-2,TRBJ1-5,.,ASSHQGSNQPQH
TRBV11-3,TRBJ1-1,.,ASSLSAGQGLGMNTEAF
TRBV9,TRBJ1-3,few,ASSASGTTGNTIY
TRBV6-1,TRBJ2-2,.,ASSEMGQNTGELF
TRBV11-2,TRBJ1-6,.,ASSLVPTQPLH
TRBV5-1,TRBJ1-2,few,ASSPGEGLDGYT
TRBV4-1,TRBJ2-5,.,ASSQDARNQETQY